A selection of T cell receptor beta chains follows, all from one sample in a study of T cells after yellow fever vaccination. TCRdb re-called the 5' RACE reads through MiXCR, storing one row per CDR3 protein. The repertoire includes 250,000 to 300,000 distinct CDR3 sequences, around 9.3% of them detected once, and about 3% sits in the top ten. Here the sequenced sample was CD4+ T cells sorted from PBMCs, taken 5 days after the yellow fever booster vaccination. These receptors originate from a man aged 18-30 years who received the YFV17D yellow fever vaccine. Both conserved end residues are part of each CDR3. A D gene is named only where the DNA matches it firmly. The size field is filled for only some rows; it gives once, few, many or a size class.

clone size: NA; V gene: TRBV4-3; D gene: NA; CDR3 protein: CASSQGYEKLFF
clone size: NA; V gene: TRBV6-5; D gene: NA; CDR3 protein: CASTDSYTDTQYF
clone size: few; V gene: TRBV20-1; D gene: NA; CDR3 protein: CSARDLGTNSPLHF
clone size: NA; V gene: TRBV7-2; D gene: NA; CDR3 protein: CASSLGLGSGYTF
clone size: few; V gene: TRBV18; D gene: TRBD1; CDR3 protein: CASSPQDRGKAFF
clone size: few; V gene: TRBV4-1; D gene: TRBD1; CDR3 protein: CASSQPGQGYNSPLHF
clone size: few; V gene: TRBV30; D gene: NA; CDR3 protein: CAWSPPRAWGYGYTF
clone size: few; V gene: TRBV24-1; D gene: TRBD1; CDR3 protein: CATRGTGDGEQFF
clone size: few; V gene: TRBV7-7; D gene: NA; CDR3 protein: CASSPDTGSREEKLFF
clone size: NA; V gene: TRBV7-2; D gene: TRBD2; CDR3 protein: CASSLVPLAGLETQYF
clone size: NA; V gene: TRBV20-1; D gene: NA; CDR3 protein: CSVQTPSTYTQYF
clone size: few; V gene: TRBV6-2/TRBV6-3; D gene: NA; CDR3 protein: CASSYDLSGQPQHF
clone size: many; V gene: TRBV5-1; D gene: NA; CDR3 protein: CASSWQGYGTEAFF
clone size: few; V gene: TRBV5-1; D gene: NA; CDR3 protein: CASTLGAVEEKLFF
clone size: few; V gene: TRBV7-3; D gene: NA; CDR3 protein: CASSPDPRLHGELFF
clone size: NA; V gene: TRBV5-1; D gene: TRBD1; CDR3 protein: CASSSGTAYGYTF
clone size: NA; V gene: TRBV7-9; D gene: NA; CDR3 protein: CASSLEPVPDTQYF
clone size: few; V gene: TRBV7-2; D gene: TRBD1; CDR3 protein: CASSLAQGVNTEAFF
clone size: many; V gene: TRBV28; D gene: TRBD2; CDR3 protein: CASSRLAGGVNEQFF
clone size: NA; V gene: TRBV18; D gene: NA; CDR3 protein: CASSPTAAGEQFF
clone size: many; V gene: TRBV5-6; D gene: TRBD1; CDR3 protein: CASRFGTGGYTF
clone size: few; V gene: TRBV28; D gene: NA; CDR3 protein: CASSPLRVWRDSITDTQYF
clone size: few; V gene: TRBV6-2/TRBV6-3; D gene: NA; CDR3 protein: CASSSRTDDQPQHF
clone size: NA; V gene: TRBV2; D gene: NA; CDR3 protein: CASSSLSLGNEQFF
clone size: NA; V gene: TRBV6-1; D gene: TRBD2; CDR3 protein: CASSEALGEGLTSGANVLTF
clone size: many; V gene: TRBV4-1; D gene: NA; CDR3 protein: CASERGGLGEKLFF
clone size: NA; V gene: TRBV30; D gene: TRBD2; CDR3 protein: CAWTLAGLGNEQFF
clone size: NA; V gene: TRBV6-2/TRBV6-3; D gene: NA; CDR3 protein: CASTPRWRGVISYNEQFF
clone size: NA; V gene: TRBV5-1; D gene: NA; CDR3 protein: CASSLGQSSGANVLTF
clone size: few; V gene: TRBV5-1; D gene: NA; CDR3 protein: CASSPDLTGNTEAFF
clone size: few; V gene: TRBV7-6; D gene: NA; CDR3 protein: CASSLVPSGTAYEQYF
clone size: NA; V gene: TRBV5-6; D gene: TRBD2; CDR3 protein: CASPTSGGGLDTQYF
clone size: NA; V gene: TRBV3-1; D gene: TRBD1; CDR3 protein: CASSHGQGYEAFF